Each of the 12 T cell receptor beta chains below was sequenced from the same sample in a study of T cells in Graves' hyperthyroidism and ophthalmopathy. Amplification targeted TCR beta CDR3 regions from RNA transcripts. The primer set for the first-round RT-PCR of the TCR CDR3 was HTBI. Via MiXCR, TCRdb re-called the multiplex PCR reads, giving one row per CDR3 protein. Of 650,000 to 850,000 distinct CDR3 sequences listed, around 20% are singletons. The source material was blood. These receptors all come from a woman in her forties or fifties with Graves' hyperthyroidism that later progressed to Graves' ophthalmopathy.

The chain is built from TRBV5-1 and TRBJ1-2; 9 bases fit TRBD1. Losses at the gene ends were 4 bases for V and 1 base for J; bases not matched to a gene: 5. CDR3 length: 15 residues. Germline V CDR1 and CDR2: SGHRS, YFSETQ. CDR3: CASSTTGGFNYGYTF. CDR3 nucleotides: TGCGCCAGCAGCACGACAGGGGGATTTAACTATGGCTACACCTTC. Full variable domain (missing parts from reference TRBV5-1 and TRBJ1-2): KAGVTQTPRYLIKTRGQQVTLSCSPISGHRSVSWYQQTPGQGLQFLFEYFSETQRNKGNFPGRFSGRQFSNSRSEMNVSTLELGDSALYLCASSTTGGFNYGYTFGSGTRLTVV.

This chain joins TRBV4-2 and TRBJ2-2, with 11 bases matching TRBD2. This CDR3 contains 18 residues. V was clipped by 3 bases and J by 2 bases; unmatched bases: 8. Germline lookup yields CDR1 LGHNA and CDR2 YNFKEQ. The CDR3 DNA reads TGTGCCAGCAGCCACCCTCCGGGACTAGCGGTTAACACCGGGGAGCTGTTTTTT. Translation gives CASSHPPGLAVNTGELFF.

Many counts were recorded for this clonotype. The chain employs TRBV5-1 and TRBJ2-1; unclear D gene. Trimming left V 0 bases short and J 5 bases short, with 9 bases between. This CDR3 region has 14 residues. CDR1 and CDR2 (germline): SGHRS, YFSETQ. The CDR3 here is CASSLVGANNEQFF. DNA of the CDR3: TGCGCCAGCAGCTTGGTGGGCGCGAACAATGAGCAGTTCTTC.

A few counts support this clonotype. The V and J genes are TRBV20-1 and TRBJ2-1, with 13 bases aligning to TRBD2. The CDR3 is 15 residues long. V dropped 6 bases and J dropped 7; count of bases not matched to a gene: 9. Germline V lookup: CDR1 DFQATT, CDR2 SNEGSKA (reference sequence). CDR3 residues: CSAPPLAGGRNEQFF. The CDR3 bases are TGCAGTGCCCCACCACTAGCGGGGGGGCGTAATGAGCAGTTCTTC.

This clonotype was counted a few times. The chain couples TRBV7-9 to TRBJ2-2; 11 bases are shared with TRBD1. The CDR3 consists of 15 residues. Germline lookup yields CDR1 SEHNR and CDR2 FQNEAQ (reference sequence). With 5 bases clipped from V and 6 bases from J, the junction kept 5 bases outside the gene matches. The CDR3 DNA follows: TGTGCCAGCAGCGCGGACAGGGGGCACCCCGGGGAGCTGTTTTTT. As protein: CASSADRGHPGELFF.

This clonotype showed up just a few times. The chain employs TRBV24-1 and TRBJ1-4; D remains ambiguous. Germline V lookup: CDR1 KGHDR, CDR2 SFDVKD. V lost 4 bases and J lost 3, with 11 bases in between. The CDR3 consists of 15 residues. The DNA of the CDR3 is TGTGCCACCAGTGACCACCGGGCGTCTAATGAAAAACTGTTTTTT. Its translation is CATSDHRASNEKLFF.

This clonotype was observed a few times. The chain couples TRBV6-2 or TRBV6-3 to TRBJ2-3, with TRBD2 identical over 10 bases. The CDR3 is made up of 14 amino acids. Germline-derived CDR1 and CDR2 are MNHEY and SVGEGT. The J segment lost 4 bases and the V segment lost 8 bases, leaving 6 bases of the junction unmatched. The CDR3 loop is CASGERGGPDTQYF. DNA of the CDR3: TGTGCCAGCGGGGAGCGGGGGGGCCCAGATACGCAGTATTTT.

CDR3 sequence reads: CASSGVVGNEQFF. Written as DNA, the CDR3 is TGTGCCAGCAGCGGGGTAGTTGGAAATGAGCAGTTCTTC. The chain joins TRBV12-3 or TRBV12-4 to TRBJ2-1, with D possibly matching TRBD2 (5 bases). The CDR3 length is 13 residues. The ends were cut back, 6 bases at V and 7 bases at J, with 13 bases in the middle.

The V call is TRBV7-2, the J call TRBJ2-3; D remains ambiguous. This CDR3 comprises 14 residues. The germline gives CDR1 SGHTA, CDR2 FQGNSA. V gave up 1 base and J gave up 6 bases, with 11 bases separating them. CDR3 amino acids: CASSLDPGSDTQYF. The CDR3 DNA sequence: TGTGCCAGCAGCTTAGATCCAGGCTCCGATACGCAGTATTTT.

This clonotype was detected ten times or more. The rearrangement joins TRBV20-1 to TRBJ2-5; D unresolved. The length of the CDR3 is 11 residues. From germline, CDR1 is DFQATT and CDR2 SNEGSKA (reference sequence). V lost 6 bases and J 4 bases, leaving 9 bases between the germline ends. CDR3 in amino acids: CSARTGETQYF. CDR3 sequence (DNA): TGCAGTGCGAGGACGGGAGAGACCCAGTACTTC.

This chain's CDR3 is CASSLTSSGGARSTGELFF. The DNA for the CDR3 is TGTGCCAGCAGCTTAACGTCTAGCGGGGGGGCTCGTAGCACCGGGGAGCTGTTTTTT. The chain carries TRBV7-3 and TRBJ2-2; 12 positions agree with TRBD2. The V gene end was trimmed by 0 bases and the J gene end by 4 bases; junction bases not matched to a gene: 9. The V gene's germline CDR1 is SGHTA and CDR2 FQGTGA. The length of the CDR3 is 19 residues. Using reference TRBV7-3 and TRBJ2-2 for the parts outside the CDR3, the full variable domain is GAGVSQTPSNKVTEKGKYVELRCDPISGHTALYWYRQSLGQGPEFLIYFQGTGAADDSGLPNDRFFAVRPEGSVSTLKIQRTERGDSAVYLCASSLTSSGGARSTGELFFGEGSRLTVL.

The chain employs TRBV6-6 and TRBJ1-4, with unresolved D. Trimming stripped 2 bases from V and 7 bases from J, with 14 bases between. The CDR3 has 15 amino acids. Germline values: CDR1 MNHNY, CDR2 SVGAGI (reference sequence). The chain's CDR3 is CASSYKTPVGEKLFF. In DNA, the CDR3 is TGTGCCAGCAGTTACAAAACACCGGTGGGTGAAAAACTGTTTTTT.